Below are 30 T cell receptor beta chains sequenced from a single sample in a study of blood T cell repertoires in COVID-19. Clones were sequenced by immunoSEQ multiplex PCR, and TCRdb holds only the in-frame ones, with some missing. Among around 150,000 clones listed, approximately 90% were seen once. Sequencing was carried out using peripheral blood. Receptors were obtained from a woman aged 60-75 years with active or convalescent COVID-19.

The rearrangement links TRBV6-6 to TRBJ2-3, with D maybe TRBD1 (5 bases). CDR3 length equals 13 residues. V lost 6 bases and J lost 2, with 9 bases in between. Germline lookup yields CDR1 MNHNY and CDR2 SVGAGI (reference sequence). CDR3 loop: CASRSGITDTQYF. The CDR3 DNA is TGTGCCAGCAGGTCAGGGATCACAGATACGCAGTATTTT.

The gene calls are TRBV12-3 or TRBV12-4 and TRBJ1-5; 7 bases are shared with TRBD1. The CDR3 totals 12 residues. V trimming: 6 bases; J trimming: 6 bases; junction bases outside the gene matches: 2. The CDR3 sequence is CASRGTVQPQHF. The CDR3 coding sequence is TGTGCCAGCAGAGGGACAGTTCAGCCCCAGCATTTT.

The J gene is TRBJ2-7, the V gene TRBV11-3; D might be TRBD2 (6 bases). The ends were cut back, 1 base at V and 5 bases at J, with 15 bases in the middle. Germline CDR1 and CDR2: SGHNT and YENEEA. This CDR3 is 15 amino acids long. The CDR3 nucleotides read TGTGCCAGCAGCTTAGCCTGGGGGGAATCGGACGAGCAGTACTTC. This sequence encodes CASSLAWGESDEQYF.

The chain joins TRBV9 to TRBJ2-2, with TRBD2 identical over 14 bases. CDR1 and CDR2 (germline): SGDLS, YYNGEE. This CDR3 has 18 amino acids. V gave up 0 bases and J gave up 4 bases; unmatched junction bases: 5. The CDR3 region has the DNA TGTGCCAGCAGCGTAGGGGGGACTAGCGGGAGAAGCACCGGGGAGCTGTTTTTT. Amino acid sequence: CASSVGGTSGRSTGELFF.

The chain carries TRBV7-9 and TRBJ2-5, with D perhaps TRBD1 (5 bases). CDR1 and CDR2 (germline): SEHNR, FQNEAQ (reference sequence). V gave up 5 bases and J gave up 5 bases, with 21 bases separating them. The CDR3 is made up of 16 amino acids. CDR3 loop: CASSQLSWQGGETQYF. The CDR3 coding sequence is TGTGCCAGCAGCCAGCTCTCGTGGCAGGGCGGCGAGACCCAGTACTTC.

J is TRBJ2-2 and V is TRBV29-1; D remains ambiguous. The germline CDR1 and CDR2 sequences are SQVTM and ANQGSEA. Deletions cut 3 bases from V and 3 bases from J, with 5 bases between. The CDR3 extends over 12 amino acids. The CDR3 protein is CSVERYTGELFF. In DNA, the CDR3 is TGCAGCGTTGAGCGGTACACCGGGGAGCTGTTTTTT.

This chain joins TRBV19 and TRBJ1-3; no definite D call. The V end was cut by 10 bases, the J end by 0 bases, with 10 bases between. Germline assignment: CDR1 LNHDA and CDR2 SQIVND (reference sequence). The CDR3 length is 13 residues. DNA for the CDR3: TGTGCCACCCGACGGAGCTCTGGAAACACCATATATTTT. Amino acids: CATRRSSGNTIYF.

J is TRBJ2-7 and V is TRBV30; TRBD1 matches 12 bases. There are 15 residues in the CDR3. Germline V CDR1 and CDR2: GTSNPN, SVGIG (reference sequence). V was clipped by 0 bases and J by 5 bases; unmatched bases: 5. The CDR3 here is CAWSVGTGGLNEQYF. The CDR3 DNA reads as TGTGCCTGGAGTGTGGGGACAGGGGGCTTAAACGAGCAGTACTTC.

The V call is TRBV5-4, the J call TRBJ1-2; D remains unclear. The CDR3 has 14 amino acids. With 0 bases removed from V and 3 bases from J, the gap between germline ends came to 9 bases. Germline CDR1 and CDR2: SGHNT and YYREEE (reference sequence). The CDR3 region is CASSLAGGDYGYTF. CDR3 DNA sequence: TGTGCCAGCAGCTTGGCCGGCGGGGACTATGGCTACACCTTC.

The chain carries TRBV12-3 or TRBV12-4 and TRBJ1-1; 8 bases are shared with TRBD1. The CDR3 consists of 13 residues. V dropped 6 bases and J dropped 5; count of bases not matched to a gene: 5. The CDR3 region has the DNA TGTGCCAGCAGGGGACAGGTGGGGACTGAAGCTTTCTTT. The encoded protein is CASRGQVGTEAFF.

The CDR3 nucleotides are TGTGCCAGCATGGACAAAAACTATGGCTACACCTTC. This translates into CASMDKNYGYTF. V gene TRBV2 combines with J gene TRBJ1-2; tentatively, D is TRBD1 (5 bases). Germline V gene sequence: CDR1 SNHLY, CDR2 FYNNEI. The ends were cut back, 7 bases at V and 2 bases at J, with 8 bases in the middle. CDR3 length: 12 amino acids.

The chain joins TRBV9 to TRBJ1-2; D unclear. CDR3 size: 15 residues. The V gene lost 3 bases and the J gene lost 4 bases, with 16 bases spanning the gap. Germline assignment: CDR1 SGDLS and CDR2 YYNGEE. The CDR3 region is CASSATGYSGYGYTF. In DNA form, the CDR3 reads TGTGCCAGCAGCGCGACTGGGTACTCTGGCTATGGCTACACCTTC. Full variable domain (rest looked up from reference TRBV9 and TRBJ1-2): DSGVTQTPKHLITATGQRVTLRCSPRSGDLSVYWYQQSLDQGLQFLIQYYNGEERAKGNILERFSAQQFPDLHSELNLSSLELGDSALYFCASSATGYSGYGYTFGSGTRLTVV.

V and J are TRBV2 and TRBJ1-5; possibly TRBD1 for D (6 bases). There are 11 residues in the CDR3. Trimming left V 4 bases short and J 11 bases short, with 9 bases between. Germline values: CDR1 SNHLY, CDR2 FYNNEI. CDR3 sequence: CASSVRGTQHF. CDR3 coding DNA: TGTGCCAGCAGTGTTAGGGGGACCCAGCATTTT.

This clone was seen once. The genes are TRBV12-5 and TRBJ2-1, with 14 bases lining up with TRBD2. V lost 3 bases and J lost 6; bases outside the gene matches: 7. CDR1 is LGHNT and CDR2 is FRNRAP in the germline V gene. The CDR3 spans 17 residues. The CDR3 spells CASGFKRLAGGTNEQFF. For the CDR3, the DNA is TGTGCTAGTGGTTTCAAAAGACTAGCGGGGGGGACCAATGAGCAGTTCTTC.

The V call is TRBV12-3 or TRBV12-4, the J call TRBJ1-1; D unclear. This CDR3 spans 12 amino acids. The V end lost 6 bases, the J end lost 8 bases, and 13 bases lay between the germline ends. The CDR3 reads CASSLFLLEAFF. DNA of the CDR3: TGTGCCAGCAGCCTATTCCTATTAGAAGCTTTCTTT.

The CDR3 nucleotides read TGTGCCAGCTCACCCCAGGGGCCACGGGATGAAAAACTGTTTTTT. Amino acid sequence: CASSPQGPRDEKLFF. This chain joins TRBV18 and TRBJ1-4, with a tentative D call TRBD1 (6 bases). The CDR3 consists of 15 residues. The V gene's germline CDR1 is KGHSH and CDR2 LQKENI. V was shortened by 3 bases and J by 6 bases, with 14 bases between the two germline ends.

This chain links TRBV2 with TRBJ2-5; 9 bases line up with TRBD2. The junction had 6 bases not matched to a gene; V was cut back by 5 bases and J by 2 bases. Germline values: CDR1 SNHLY, CDR2 FYNNEI. The CDR3 is 15 amino acids. CDR3 sequence (DNA): TGTGCCAGCAGTAGGCCTAGCGGGGCACAAGAGACCCAGTACTTC. As protein: CASSRPSGAQETQYF.

This clone was detected once. The chain links TRBV4-3 to TRBJ2-5; 11 bases line up with TRBD2. V gave up 0 bases and J gave up 7 bases; unmatched junction bases: 4. Germline V gene sequence: CDR1 LGHNA, CDR2 YSLEER. The CDR3 covers 15 residues. CDR3 region: CASSQDSLAGGTQYF. Written as DNA, the CDR3 is TGCGCCAGCAGCCAAGATTCGCTAGCGGGGGGGACCCAGTACTTC.

This chain uses TRBV11-2 with TRBJ2-3, with 15 bases identical to TRBD2. The CDR3 runs 18 residues. J was trimmed by 0 bases and V by 3 bases; bases with no gene match: 4. Germline V lookup: CDR1 SGHAT, CDR2 FQNNGV. This CDR3 is CASSFMGLAGGSTDTQYF. The CDR3 nucleotides read TGTGCCAGCAGCTTTATGGGACTAGCGGGGGGTAGCACAGATACGCAGTATTTT.

CDR3 sequence reads: CASSQDDRTPRDTQYF. In nucleotides, the CDR3 is TGTGCCAGCAGCCAAGATGATAGGACTCCCCGAGATACGCAGTATTTT. This chain uses TRBV3-1 (or the pseudogene TRBV3-2) with TRBJ2-3; maybe TRBD2 (5 bases). Per the germline V gene, CDR1 is LGHDT and CDR2 is YNNKEL (reference sequence). V lost 0 bases and J 5 bases, leaving 15 bases between the germline ends. The CDR3 totals 16 residues.

With regard to this clone: An end of the junction does not agree with germline; a read error may underlie this. The chain carries TRBV6-6 and TRBJ1-1; 8 nucleotides line up with TRBD1. Germline-derived CDR1 and CDR2 are MNHNY and SVGAGI (reference sequence). The CDR3 spans 14 residues. The DNA for the CDR3 is TGTGCCAGCAGTTACCCCGGACAGGGACCTGAATCTTTCTTT. This sequence encodes CASSYPGQGPESFF.

The CDR3 DNA sequence: TGTGCCAGCAGCGAGGACAGGGGAGGGTATGGCTACACCTTC. This encodes CASSEDRGGYGYTF. The chain is built from TRBV5-6 and TRBJ1-2; 9 positions match TRBD1. This CDR3 spans 14 amino acids. Germline V lookup: CDR1 SGHDT, CDR2 YYEEEE. Losses at the gene ends were 4 bases for V and 5 bases for J; bases not matched to a gene: 6.

The rearrangement joins TRBV7-2 to TRBJ1-6, with D possibly matching TRBD1 (5 bases). The CDR3 spans 16 residues. Germline V gene sequence: CDR1 SGHTA, CDR2 FQGNSA. The ends were cut back, 0 bases at V and 8 bases at J, with 14 bases in the middle. The CDR3 here is CASSLAQRGAYSPLHF. The CDR3 nucleotides read TGTGCCAGCAGCTTAGCGCAAAGGGGCGCTTATTCACCCCTCCACTTT.

This clone was found a few times. The genes are TRBV9 and TRBJ2-3; weak D call: TRBD1 (5 bases). The germline CDR1 and CDR2 sequences are SGDLS and YYNGEE. V was pared by 1 base and J by 0 bases, with 15 bases between. The CDR3 has 17 amino acids. The DNA of the CDR3 is TGTGCCAGCAGCGTATGGGGCAGCCATCCTAGCACAGATACGCAGTATTTT. Its protein product is CASSVWGSHPSTDTQYF.

The chain has TRBV7-6 and TRBJ2-1, with 9 bases that match TRBD2. V trimming: 2 bases; J trimming: 0 bases; junction bases outside the gene matches: 11. The CDR3 runs 19 residues. From germline, CDR1 is SGHVS and CDR2 FNYEAQ. For the CDR3, the DNA is TGTGCCAGCAGCTTACCCCCTAGCGGGGCCTTGAGCTCCTACAATGAGCAGTTCTTC. This encodes CASSLPPSGALSSYNEQFF.

This clone appeared a single time. This chain uses TRBV23-1 with TRBJ1-2, with 8 bases fitting TRBD1. TRBV23-1 is recorded as an ORF, its role being uncertain. The CDR3 sequence is 18 residues long. Trimming cost V 8 bases and J 8 bases; bases outside gene matches: 25. The CDR3 sequence is CASPPTFRGRICSSGYTF. In nucleotides, the CDR3 is TGCGCCAGCCCCCCGACTTTCAGGGGGCGCATTTGTTCGAGCGGCTACACCTTC.

The J gene is TRBJ2-7, the V gene TRBV11-3, with D perhaps matching TRBD2 (6 bases). The CDR3 has 13 residues. Germline CDR1 and CDR2: SGHNT and YENEEA. Between the trimmed V and J ends, which lost 0 bases and 6 bases, there was a span of 9 bases. The CDR3 coding sequence is TGTGCCAGCAGCTTAGACGGGGGTGGCGAGCAGTACTTC. Protein: CASSLDGGGEQYF.

The chain employs TRBV11-2 and TRBJ1-6, with 7 bases matching TRBD1. Germline lookup yields CDR1 SGHAT and CDR2 FQNNGV. Trimming at V came to 5 bases and at J to 4 bases, leaving 2 bases not matched to a gene. This CDR3 has 14 residues. DNA of the CDR3: TGTGCCAGCAGCCCGGGACAGTATAATTCACCCCTCCACTTT. This codes for CASSPGQYNSPLHF. The full variable domain, in which reference TRBV11-2 and TRBJ1-6 provide the parts outside the CDR3, is EAGVAQSPRYKIIEKRQSVAFWCNPISGHATLYWYQQILGQGPKLLIQFQNNGVVDDSQLPKDRFSAERLKGVDSTLKIQPAKLEDSAVYLCASSPGQYNSPLHFGNGTRLTVT.

The chain couples TRBV6-5 to TRBJ2-3; no definite D call. This CDR3 is 13 amino acids long. Germline loops: CDR1 MNHEY, CDR2 SVGAGI. The germline V and J ends were trimmed by 4 bases and 8 bases, with 13 bases remaining between them. The chain's CDR3 is CASSSDSLGTQYF. For the CDR3, the DNA is TGTGCCAGCAGTTCTGACTCCTTGGGTACGCAGTATTTT.

This rearrangement joins TRBV29-1 to TRBJ1-2, with a possible D match to TRBD1 (6 bases). The CDR3 contains 12 residues. CDR1 and CDR2 from the germline V gene are SQVTM and ANQGSEA. Trimming took off 7 bases at V and 8 bases at J, with 17 bases between the two ends. The CDR3 spells CSAPRAGVGYTF. CDR3 nucleotides: TGCAGCGCCCCGCGGGCAGGGGTCGGCTACACCTTC.